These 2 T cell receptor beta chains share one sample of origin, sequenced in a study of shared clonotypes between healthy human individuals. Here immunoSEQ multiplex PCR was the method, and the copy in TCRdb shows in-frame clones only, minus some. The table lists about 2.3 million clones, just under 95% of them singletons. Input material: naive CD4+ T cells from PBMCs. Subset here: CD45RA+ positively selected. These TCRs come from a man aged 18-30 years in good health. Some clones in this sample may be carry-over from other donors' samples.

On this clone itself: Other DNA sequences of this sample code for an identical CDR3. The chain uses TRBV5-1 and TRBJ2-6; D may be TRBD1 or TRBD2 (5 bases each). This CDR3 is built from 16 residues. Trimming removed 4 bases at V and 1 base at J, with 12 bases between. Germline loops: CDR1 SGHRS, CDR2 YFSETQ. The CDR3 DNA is TGCGCCAGCAGCCTAGGGACCGCTTCTGGGGCCAACGTCCTGACTTTC. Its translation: CASSLGTASGANVLTF.

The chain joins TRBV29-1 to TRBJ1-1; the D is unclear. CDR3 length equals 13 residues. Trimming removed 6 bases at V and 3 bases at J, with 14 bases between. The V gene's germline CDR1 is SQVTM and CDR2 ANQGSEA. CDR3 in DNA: TGCAGCGTCGCACGCGGACCCGACACTGAAGCTTTCTTT. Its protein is CSVARGPDTEAFF.